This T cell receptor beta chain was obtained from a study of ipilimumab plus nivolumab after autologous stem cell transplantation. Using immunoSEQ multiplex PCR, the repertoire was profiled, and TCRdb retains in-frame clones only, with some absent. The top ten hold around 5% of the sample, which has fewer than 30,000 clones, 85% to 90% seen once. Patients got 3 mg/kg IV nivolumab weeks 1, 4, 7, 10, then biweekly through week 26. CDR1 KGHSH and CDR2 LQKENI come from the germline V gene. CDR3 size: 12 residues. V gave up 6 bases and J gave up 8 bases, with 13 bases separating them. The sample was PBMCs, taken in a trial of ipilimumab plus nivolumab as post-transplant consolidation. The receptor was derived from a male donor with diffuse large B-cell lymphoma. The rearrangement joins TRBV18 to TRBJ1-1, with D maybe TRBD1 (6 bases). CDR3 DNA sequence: TGTGCCAGCTCCCGCACAGGGAGGGAAGCTTTCTTT. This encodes CASSRTGREAFF.